This T cell receptor (beta chain) was recovered during a study of shared clonotypes between healthy human individuals. Sequencing was performed with immunoSEQ multiplex PCR; in TCRdb, only in-frame clones are kept and a portion is missing. The table has some 2,500,000 clones, approximately 94% seen once. The V gene lost 1 base and the J gene lost 4 bases, with 10 bases spanning the gap. CDR1 and CDR2 from the germline V gene are MNHNY and SVGAGI (reference sequence). The CDR3 spans 14 residues. A single count supports this clone. The sequence was collected from a man younger than 35 in good health. Some clones in this sample may be carry-over from other donors' samples. Sequencing was performed on naive CD4+ T cells from PBMCs. Subset indicated: CD45RA+ positively selected. V usage is TRBV6-6 and J usage is TRBJ1-2, with D unresolved. In DNA, the CDR3 is TGTGCCAGCAGTTACTTGCAGGACGTCTATGGCTACACCTTC. This translates into CASSYLQDVYGYTF.